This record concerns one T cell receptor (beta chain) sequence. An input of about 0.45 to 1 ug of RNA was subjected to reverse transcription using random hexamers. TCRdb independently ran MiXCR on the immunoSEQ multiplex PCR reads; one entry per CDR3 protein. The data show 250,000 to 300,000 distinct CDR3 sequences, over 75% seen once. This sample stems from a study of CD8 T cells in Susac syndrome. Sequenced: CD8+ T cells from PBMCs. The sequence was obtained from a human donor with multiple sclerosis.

The CDR3 is CSARGLAGTETQYF. The CDR3 DNA is TGCAGTGCTAGAGGACTAGCGGGGACAGAGACCCAGTACTTC. The chain couples TRBV20-1 to TRBJ2-5, with TRBD2 matching 11 bases. The V gene's germline CDR1 is DFQATT and CDR2 SNEGSKA (reference sequence). There are 14 residues in the CDR3. Trimming removed 1 base from V and 4 bases from J; junction bases left unmatched: 2.